Given below is one TCR beta chain in context. Its antigen is not known. This sample includes further DNA sequences coding for the same CDR3. This entry comes from a study of T cells in narcolepsy. Findings of the study overall: HCRT-specific and TRIB2-specific autoreactive clonotypes appeared among same-patient CSF and blood CD4+ clonotypes.

Repertoires were generated with immunoSEQ multiplex PCR, while TCRdb's copy carries only in-frame clones and drops some. The table includes more than 30,000 clones, 84% detected once. Trimming stripped 3 bases from V and 4 bases from J, with 9 bases between. CDR1 SEHNR and CDR2 FQNEAQ come from the germline V gene (reference sequence). The CDR3 totals 13 residues. Sequencing input: CD45RA- memory CD4+ T cells from PBMCs. The V gene is TRBV7-9, the J gene TRBJ2-5; D may be TRBD2 (6 bases). The receptor comes from a human donor with narcolepsy. The DNA of the CDR3 is TGTGCCAGCAGCTTGGTGGGGGGAGAGACCCAGTACTTC. Its translation: CASSLVGGETQYF.